The 5 T cell receptor beta chains below come from one sample, sequenced in a study of T cells in Graves' hyperthyroidism and ophthalmopathy. RNA transcripts yielded amplified TCR beta CDR3 regions. First-round RT-PCR with HTBI primers amplified the TCR CDR3 region. MiXCR, applied by TCRdb to the multiplex PCR reads, yields one record per CDR3 protein. The sample includes roughly 290,000 distinct CDR3 sequences, about 14% of them seen just once. Sequencing input: blood. These receptors came from a woman aged 30 to 39 with Graves' hyperthyroidism that later progressed to Graves' ophthalmopathy.

This clonotype has at least ten counts. This chain uses TRBV3-1 with TRBJ2-3, with 10 bases identical to TRBD2. The germline V gene has CDR1 LGHDT and CDR2 YNNKEL (reference sequence). Losses at the gene ends were 8 bases for V and 1 base for J; bases not matched to a gene: 9. The CDR3 has 16 amino acids. The CDR3 DNA sequence: TGTGCCAGCGCCAAGGGGCTAGCGGGAGGCACAGATACGCAGTATTTT. Its translation: CASAKGLAGGTDTQYF.

This clonotype was counted at least ten times. The DNA for the CDR3 is TGTGCCAGCAGCCGTGACAGTGTTTCCTACGAGCAGTACTTC. Translated: CASSRDSVSYEQYF. The rearrangement links TRBV7-9 to TRBJ2-7; TRBD1 might be the D (5 bases). Per the germline V gene, CDR1 is SEHNR and CDR2 is FQNEAQ (reference sequence). The CDR3 loop spans 14 amino acids. The V end was cut by 5 bases, the J end by 1 base, with 12 bases between.

The sample holds many counts of this clonotype. V usage is TRBV27 and J usage is TRBJ2-1; TRBD2 agrees at 11 bases. The length of the CDR3 is 16 residues. V trimming: 7 bases; J trimming: 4 bases; junction bases outside the gene matches: 9. CDR1 is MNHEY, CDR2 SMNVEV, per germline (reference sequence). The CDR3 region has the DNA TGTGCCAGCAAACGCCTTAGCGGGAGGGGTTACAATGAGCAGTTCTTC. Translating it yields CASKRLSGRGYNEQFF.

The genes are TRBV11-3 and TRBJ2-7, with TRBD2 matching 8 bases. The CDR3 sequence is 15 residues long. CDR1 SGHNT and CDR2 YENEEA come from the germline V gene. V lost 4 bases and J lost 4; bases outside the gene matches: 9. In DNA, the CDR3 is TGTGCCAGCAGCTCAGGGCCTAGCGGGTTGTACGAGCAGTACTTC. Encoded protein: CASSSGPSGLYEQYF.

This clonotype was recorded at least ten times. The rearrangement links TRBV6-2 or TRBV6-3 to TRBJ2-1; D remains unclear. This CDR3 contains 16 residues. Germline V gene data show CDR1 as MNHEY and CDR2 as SVGEGT. V gave up 6 bases and J gave up 0 bases, with 15 bases separating them. This CDR3 is CASRTLRSSSYNEQFF. The CDR3 DNA sequence: TGTGCCAGCAGGACCCTCCGGAGTAGCTCCTACAATGAGCAGTTCTTC.